This T cell receptor beta chain was captured by sequencing in a study of ipilimumab plus nivolumab after autologous stem cell transplantation. Sequencing used immunoSEQ multiplex PCR; TCRdb keeps in-frame clones, though not all of them. The sample consists of around 45,000 clones, around nine tenths of them appearing once. V lost 7 bases to trimming and J lost 5 bases; unmatched junction nucleotides: 1. The CDR3 runs to 12 residues. Germline CDR1 reads MDHEN; CDR2 reads SYDVKM. The TCR sequence derives from a male donor with multiple myeloma. The specimen comprised PBMCs, sampled in a trial of ipilimumab plus nivolumab as post-transplant consolidation. The chain has TRBV28 and TRBJ1-4, with 7 bases fitting TRBD1. Here the CDR3 DNA reads TGTGCCAGCAACAGGGGAAATGAAAAACTGTTTTTT. This gives the protein CASNRGNEKLFF.